Below, 11 T cell receptor beta chains from the same sample are listed, as sequenced in a study of T-cell memory formation after mild COVID-19 (dated by TCRdb to 2020 to 2022). The library was generated by 5' RACE. Sequencing used an Illumina NovaSeq 6000. TCRdb reprocessing: public reads trimmed at Q25 with fastp, clones called with MiXCR, in-frame beta chains kept. Duplicate CDR3 protein sequences are folded into a single record with the most common DNA and genes. The sample table contains roughly 500,000 distinct CDR3 sequences; only one count was recorded for roughly 20% of them. The top ten constitute approximately 12% of the sample. The sample consisted of PBMCs or a T cell subset sorted from them (not recorded which). The receptors shown here come from an adult woman who had mild COVID-19 (a few samples of this study predate the infection). The sample titles of this study are shuffled in the database, so cell type and time point are left out; the donor was told from shared clones.

CDR3 region: CASSATDQETQYF. For the CDR3, the DNA is TGTGCCAGCAGCGCCACGGACCAAGAGACCCAGTACTTC. The chain carries TRBV3-1 and TRBJ2-5; no reliable D call. V was cut by 5 bases and J by 0 bases, with 7 bases left in between. The germline gives CDR1 LGHDT, CDR2 YNNKEL (reference sequence). This CDR3 has 13 amino acids.

V gene TRBV6-5 combines with J gene TRBJ2-1, with 9 nucleotides matching TRBD1. The CDR3 sequence is 15 residues long. CDR1 MNHEY and CDR2 SVGAGI come from the germline V gene. Germline trimming cut 2 bases from V and 8 bases from J; bases unmatched to any gene: 7. The CDR3 loop reads CASSYGDRVVDEQFF. The DNA for the CDR3 is TGTGCCAGCAGTTACGGGGACAGGGTTGTCGATGAGCAGTTCTTC.

The chain has TRBV19 and TRBJ2-1; 11 bases align to TRBD1. Per germline, CDR1 LNHDA and CDR2 SQIVND (reference sequence). Trimming removed 2 bases from V and 2 bases from J; junction bases left unmatched: 2. The CDR3 has 16 residues. The CDR3, as DNA: TGTGCCAGTAGTATAAAGGGACAGGGGGCCTACAATGAGCAGTTCTTC. The encoded protein is CASSIKGQGAYNEQFF.

This clonotype was counted once. This chain links TRBV7-8 with TRBJ2-7, with 7 positions matching TRBD1. The CDR3 extends over 14 amino acids. V was clipped by 5 bases and J by 3 bases; unmatched bases: 7. In germline, CDR1 is SGHVS, CDR2 FQNEAQ. The CDR3 nucleotides are TGTGCCAGCAGCCCAATGACAGGGAACTACGAGCAGTACTTC. The encoded protein is CASSPMTGNYEQYF.

This clonotype was seen repeatedly, ten times or more. The chain links TRBV20-1 to TRBJ1-1, with 10 bases that match TRBD1. CDR1 and CDR2 (germline): DFQATT, SNEGSKA (reference sequence). V lost 1 base and J lost 3; bases outside the gene matches: 14. The CDR3 has 18 residues. CDR3 protein: CSARGYGQGVRSDTEAFF. The DNA of the CDR3 is TGCAGTGCTAGAGGATACGGACAGGGGGTTAGGTCGGACACTGAAGCTTTCTTT.

This clonotype appeared a few times. The chain is built from TRBV6-5 and TRBJ2-1, with D perhaps matching TRBD1 (5 bases). Germline V gene data show CDR1 as MNHEY and CDR2 as SVGAGI. The V gene lost 2 bases and the J gene lost 5 bases, with 13 bases spanning the gap. This CDR3 region has 15 residues. The CDR3 DNA sequence: TGTGCCAGCAGTTACCAGGGTACAATAGACAATGAGCAGTTCTTC. It yields the protein CASSYQGTIDNEQFF.

This sequence joins TRBV7-2 and TRBJ1-5; D gene unclear. The germline V and J ends were trimmed by 4 bases and 2 bases, with 18 bases remaining between them. Germline V gene data show CDR1 as SGHTA and CDR2 as FQGNSA. The CDR3 is made up of 17 amino acids. CDR3 DNA: TGTGCCAGCAGCTCTCTTTCCCGTACTTTTGGCAATCAGCCCCAGCATTTT. It translates to CASSSLSRTFGNQPQHF. Combining the CDR3 with reference TRBV7-2 and TRBJ1-5 gives the whole variable domain GAGVSQSPSNKVTEKGKDVELRCDPISGHTALYWYRQSLGQGLEFLIYFQGNSAPDKSGLPSDRFSAERTGGSVSTLTIQRTQQEDSAVYLCASSSLSRTFGNQPQHFGDGTRLSIL.

This clonotype was seen more than once but under ten times. The chain uses TRBV7-9 and TRBJ1-4; 9 bases are a match to TRBD1. V lost 6 bases, J lost 5 bases, and 7 bases stayed unmatched. CDR1 is SEHNR and CDR2 is FQNEAQ in the germline V gene (reference sequence). This CDR3 comprises 15 residues. This CDR3 reads CASRPGDRANEKLFF. The CDR3 DNA sequence: TGTGCCAGCAGACCTGGGGACAGGGCAAATGAAAAACTGTTTTTT.

The chain couples TRBV27 to TRBJ2-5; possible D gene TRBD1, 6 bases. V lost 5 bases and J 5 bases, leaving 15 bases between the germline ends. In germline, CDR1 is MNHEY, CDR2 SMNVEV (reference sequence). This CDR3 is built from 14 residues. The DNA of the CDR3 is TGTGCCAGCAGTGCACAGGGACGGAGGGAGACCCAGTACTTC. Its protein is CASSAQGRRETQYF.

This clonotype was detected ten times or more. The CDR3 region is CASGAGTLSNEQFF. DNA for the CDR3: TGTGCCAGCGGAGCCGGGACCTTGTCCAATGAGCAGTTCTTC. The V call is TRBV11-1, the J call TRBJ2-1; either TRBD1 or TRBD2 may supply D (5 bases each). CDR3 length: 14 residues. The germline V gene has CDR1 SGHAT and CDR2 FQDESV (reference sequence). Trimming took 8 bases from V and 6 from J, leaving 17 bases between them.

This clonotype was detected a few times. The V and J genes are TRBV12-3 or TRBV12-4 and TRBJ2-1, with TRBD2 matching over 8 bases. This CDR3 comprises 15 residues. V was pared by 4 bases and J by 5 bases, with 7 bases of the junction left unmatched. CDR3 nucleotides: TGTGCCAGCAGTTCTGAAAGCGGGAGCCACAATGAGCAGTTCTTC. Amino acid sequence: CASSSESGSHNEQFF.